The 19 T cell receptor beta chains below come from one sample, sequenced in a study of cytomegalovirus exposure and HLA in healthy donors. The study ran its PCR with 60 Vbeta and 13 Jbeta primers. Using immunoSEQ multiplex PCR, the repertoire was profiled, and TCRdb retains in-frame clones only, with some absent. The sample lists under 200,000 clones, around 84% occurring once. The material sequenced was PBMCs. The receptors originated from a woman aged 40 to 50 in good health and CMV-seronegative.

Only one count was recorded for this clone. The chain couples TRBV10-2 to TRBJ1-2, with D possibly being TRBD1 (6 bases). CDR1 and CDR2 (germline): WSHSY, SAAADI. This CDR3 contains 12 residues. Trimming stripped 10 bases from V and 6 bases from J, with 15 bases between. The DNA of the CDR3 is TGCGCCACCTCCGCAGGGGTCGATGGCTACACCTTC. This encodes CATSAGVDGYTF.

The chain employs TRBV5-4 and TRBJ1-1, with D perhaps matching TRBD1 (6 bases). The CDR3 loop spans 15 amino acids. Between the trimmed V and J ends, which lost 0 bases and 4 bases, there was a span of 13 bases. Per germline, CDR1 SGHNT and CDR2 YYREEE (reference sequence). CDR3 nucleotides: TGTGCCAGCAGCTTGGCCGGGGACACTATCACTGAAGCTTTCTTT. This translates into CASSLAGDTITEAFF. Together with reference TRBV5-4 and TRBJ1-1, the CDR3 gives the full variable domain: ETGVTQSPTHLIKTRGQQVTLRCSSQSGHNTVSWYQQALGQGPQFIFQYYREEENGRGNFPPRFSGLQFPNYSSELNVNALELDDSALYLCASSLAGDTITEAFFGQGTRLTVV.

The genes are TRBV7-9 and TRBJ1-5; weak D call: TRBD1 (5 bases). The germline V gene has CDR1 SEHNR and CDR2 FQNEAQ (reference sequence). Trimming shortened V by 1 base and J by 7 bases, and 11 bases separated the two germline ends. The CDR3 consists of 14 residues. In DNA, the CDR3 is TGTGCCAGCAGCTTAGGTAGGGGAAGGCAGCCCCAGCATTTT. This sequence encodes CASSLGRGRQPQHF.

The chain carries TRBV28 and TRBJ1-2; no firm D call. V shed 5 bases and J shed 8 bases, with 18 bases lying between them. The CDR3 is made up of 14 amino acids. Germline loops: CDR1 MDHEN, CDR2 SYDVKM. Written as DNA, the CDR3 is TGTGCCAGCAGTGCCGCGGGCACCCATGGGGGCTACACCTTC. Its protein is CASSAAGTHGGYTF.

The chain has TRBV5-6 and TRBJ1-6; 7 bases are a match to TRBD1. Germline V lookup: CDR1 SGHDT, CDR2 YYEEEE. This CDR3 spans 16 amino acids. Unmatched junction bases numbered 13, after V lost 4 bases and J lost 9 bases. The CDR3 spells CASSTNYRGRSSPLHF. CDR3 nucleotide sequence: TGTGCCAGCAGCACAAACTACAGGGGCCGGAGTTCACCCCTCCACTTT.

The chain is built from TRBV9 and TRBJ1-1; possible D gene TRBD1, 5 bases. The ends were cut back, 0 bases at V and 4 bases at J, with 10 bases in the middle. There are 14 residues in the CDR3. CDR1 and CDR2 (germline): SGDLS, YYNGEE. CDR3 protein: CASSVGFGGTEAFF. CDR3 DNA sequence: TGTGCCAGCAGCGTAGGGTTCGGGGGCACTGAAGCTTTCTTT.

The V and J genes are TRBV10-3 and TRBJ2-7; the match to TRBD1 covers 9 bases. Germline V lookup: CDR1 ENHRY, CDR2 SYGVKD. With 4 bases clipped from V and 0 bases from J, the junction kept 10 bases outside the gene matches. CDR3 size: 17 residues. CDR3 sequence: CAISVGWEGQGSYEQYF. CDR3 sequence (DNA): TGTGCCATCAGTGTAGGGTGGGAGGGACAGGGCTCCTACGAGCAGTACTTC.

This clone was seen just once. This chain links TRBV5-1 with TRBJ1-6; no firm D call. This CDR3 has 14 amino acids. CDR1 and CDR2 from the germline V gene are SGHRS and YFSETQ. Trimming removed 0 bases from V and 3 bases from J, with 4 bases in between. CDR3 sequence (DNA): TGCGCCAGCAGCTTGGCAGGCTATAATTCACCCCTCCACTTT. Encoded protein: CASSLAGYNSPLHF.

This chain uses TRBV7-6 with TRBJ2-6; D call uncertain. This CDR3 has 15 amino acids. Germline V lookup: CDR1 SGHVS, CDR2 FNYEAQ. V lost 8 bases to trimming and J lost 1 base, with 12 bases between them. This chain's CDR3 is CASGLELSGANVLTF. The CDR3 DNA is TGTGCCAGCGGGCTCGAGCTTTCTGGGGCCAACGTCCTGACTTTC. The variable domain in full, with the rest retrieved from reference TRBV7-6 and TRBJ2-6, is GAGVSQSPRYKVTKRGQDVALRCDPISGHVSLYWYRQALGQGPEFLTYFNYEAQQDKSGLPNDRFSAERPEGSISTLTIQRTEQRDSAMYRCASGLELSGANVLTFGAGSRLTVL.

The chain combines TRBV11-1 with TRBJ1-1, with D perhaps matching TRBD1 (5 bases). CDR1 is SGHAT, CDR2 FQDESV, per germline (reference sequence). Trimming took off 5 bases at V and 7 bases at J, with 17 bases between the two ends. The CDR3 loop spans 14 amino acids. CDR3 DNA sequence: TGTGCCAGCAGCCAACATCCCAGGGCGAATGAAGCTTTCTTT. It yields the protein CASSQHPRANEAFF.

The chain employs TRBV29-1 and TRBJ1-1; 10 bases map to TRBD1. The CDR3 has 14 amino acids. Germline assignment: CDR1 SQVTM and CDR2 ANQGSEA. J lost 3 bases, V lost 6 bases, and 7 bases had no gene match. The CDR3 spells CSVTGTGVDTEAFF. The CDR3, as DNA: TGCAGCGTCACCGGGACAGGGGTTGACACTGAAGCTTTCTTT. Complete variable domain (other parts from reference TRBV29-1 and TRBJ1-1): SAVISQKPSRDICQRGTSLTIQCQVDSQVTMMFWYRQQPGQSLTLIATANQGSEATYESGFVIDKFPISRPNLTFSTLTVSNMSPEDSSIYLCSVTGTGVDTEAFFGQGTRLTVV.

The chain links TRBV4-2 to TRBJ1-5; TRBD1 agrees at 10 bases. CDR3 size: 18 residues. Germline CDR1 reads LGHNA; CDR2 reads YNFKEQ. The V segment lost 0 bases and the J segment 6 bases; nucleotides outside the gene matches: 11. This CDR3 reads CASSQDQIGTGEVQPQHF. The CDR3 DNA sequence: TGTGCCAGCAGCCAAGATCAAATAGGGACAGGGGAAGTTCAGCCCCAGCATTTT.

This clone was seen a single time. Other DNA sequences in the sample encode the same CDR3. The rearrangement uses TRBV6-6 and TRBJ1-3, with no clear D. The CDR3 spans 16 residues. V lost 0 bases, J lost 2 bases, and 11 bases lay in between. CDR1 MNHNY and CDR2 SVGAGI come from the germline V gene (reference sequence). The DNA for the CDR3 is TGTGCCAGCAGTTACTCGAGCTGGGAGGCTGGAAACACCATATATTTT. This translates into CASSYSSWEAGNTIYF.

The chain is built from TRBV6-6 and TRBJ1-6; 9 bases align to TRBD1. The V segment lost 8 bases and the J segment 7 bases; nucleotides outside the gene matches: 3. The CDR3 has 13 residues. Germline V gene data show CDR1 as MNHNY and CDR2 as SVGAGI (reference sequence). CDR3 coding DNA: TGTGCCAGCGCGGACAGGGGCAATTCACCCCTCCACTTT. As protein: CASADRGNSPLHF.

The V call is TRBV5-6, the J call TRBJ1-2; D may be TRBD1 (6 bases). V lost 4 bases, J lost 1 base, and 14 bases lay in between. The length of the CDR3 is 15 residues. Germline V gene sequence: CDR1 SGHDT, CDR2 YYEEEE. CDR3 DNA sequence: TGTGCCAGCAGCCCAGGGGCAGCGCTTAACTATGGCTACACCTTC. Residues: CASSPGAALNYGYTF. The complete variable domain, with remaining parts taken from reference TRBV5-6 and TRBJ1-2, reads DAGVTQSPTHLIKTRGQQVTLRCSPKSGHDTVSWYQQALGQGPQFIFQYYEEEERQRGNFPDRFSGHQFPNYSSELNVNALLLGDSALYLCASSPGAALNYGYTFGSGTRLTVV.

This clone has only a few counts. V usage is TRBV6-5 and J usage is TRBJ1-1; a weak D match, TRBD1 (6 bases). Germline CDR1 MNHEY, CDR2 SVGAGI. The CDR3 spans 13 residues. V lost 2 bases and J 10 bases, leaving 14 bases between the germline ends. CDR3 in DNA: TGTGCCAGCAGTTACAAGGGACAAGCGGCAGCTTTCTTT. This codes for CASSYKGQAAAFF.

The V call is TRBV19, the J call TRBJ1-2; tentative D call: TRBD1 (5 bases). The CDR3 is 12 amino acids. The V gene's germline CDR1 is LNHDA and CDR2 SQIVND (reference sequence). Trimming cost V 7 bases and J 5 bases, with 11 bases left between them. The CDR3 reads CASTQTVYGYTF. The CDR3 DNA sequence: TGTGCCAGTACCCAGACAGTTTATGGCTACACCTTC. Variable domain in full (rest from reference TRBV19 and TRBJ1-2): DGGITQSPKYLFRKEGQNVTLSCEQNLNHDAMYWYRQDPGQGLRLIYYSQIVNDFQKGDIAEGYSVSREKKESFPLTVTSAQKNPTAFYLCASTQTVYGYTFGSGTRLTVV.

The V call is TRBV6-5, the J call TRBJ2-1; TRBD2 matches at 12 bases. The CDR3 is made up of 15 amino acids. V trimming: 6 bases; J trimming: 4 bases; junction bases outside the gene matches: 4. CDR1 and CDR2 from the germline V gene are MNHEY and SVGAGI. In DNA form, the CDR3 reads TGTGCCAGCAGGCTACTAGCGGGGGGTTACAATGAGCAGTTCTTC. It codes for CASRLLAGGYNEQFF.

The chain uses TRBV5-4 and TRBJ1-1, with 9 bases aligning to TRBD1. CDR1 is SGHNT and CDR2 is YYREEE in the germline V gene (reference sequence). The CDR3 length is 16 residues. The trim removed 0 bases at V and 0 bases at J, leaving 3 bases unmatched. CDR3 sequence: CASSLEGQGMNTEAFF. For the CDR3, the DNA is TGTGCCAGCAGCTTGGAAGGACAGGGGATGAACACTGAAGCTTTCTTT.